This TCR beta chain was documented in a study of blood T cell repertoires in COVID-19. CDR3 length equals 14 residues. CDR1 is LGHDT, CDR2 YNNKEL, per germline (reference sequence). The V gene lost 4 bases and the J gene lost 2 bases, with 11 bases spanning the gap. Profiled with immunoSEQ multiplex PCR; TCRdb holds only in-frame clones, not every one. Of 90,000 to 140,000 clones in the sample, 75% to 85% were seen once. The source material was peripheral blood. The TCR comes from a woman aged 70-85 years with acute or convalescent COVID-19. This sequence joins TRBV3-1 (or the pseudogene TRBV3-2) and TRBJ2-5; possibly TRBD1 for D (6 bases). CDR3 residues: CASSPWDTQETQYF. Here the CDR3 DNA reads TGTGCCAGCAGCCCCTGGGACACACAAGAGACCCAGTACTTC.